The entry below gives a single TCR beta chain sequence along with its context. This entry comes from a study of blood T cell repertoires in COVID-19. Across the whole study: Acute-phase and convalescent COVID-19 samples originated in the United States, Italy and Spain.

Method: immunoSEQ multiplex PCR; TCRdb's copy keeps in-frame clones and lacks some. The repertoire holds about 200,000 clones, with about 93% as singletons. Recruited during active infection, patients (from Seattle) were subsequently followed longitudinally. This clonotype was sampled from a man in his thirties or forties with COVID-19, enrolled during active disease. The sample was peripheral blood.

The CDR3 here is CSASAGPQETQYF. The CDR3 coding sequence is TGCAGTGCTAGTGCAGGCCCCCAAGAGACCCAGTACTTC. The V gene is TRBV20-1, the J gene TRBJ2-5; D is unclear. Germline loops: CDR1 DFQATT, CDR2 SNEGSKA (reference sequence). The CDR3 is made up of 13 amino acids. Deletions cut 3 bases from V and 1 base from J, with 9 bases between.